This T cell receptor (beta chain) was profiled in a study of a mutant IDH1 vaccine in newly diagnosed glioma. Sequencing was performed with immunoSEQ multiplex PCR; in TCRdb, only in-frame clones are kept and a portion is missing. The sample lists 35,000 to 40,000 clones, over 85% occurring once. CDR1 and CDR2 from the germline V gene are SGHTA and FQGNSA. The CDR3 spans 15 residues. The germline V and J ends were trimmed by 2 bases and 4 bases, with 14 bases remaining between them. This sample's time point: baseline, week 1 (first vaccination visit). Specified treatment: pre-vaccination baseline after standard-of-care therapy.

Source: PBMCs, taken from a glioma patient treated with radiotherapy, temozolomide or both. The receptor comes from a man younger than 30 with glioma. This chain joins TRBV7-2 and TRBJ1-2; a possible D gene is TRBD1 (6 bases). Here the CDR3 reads CASSLLPEGVYGYTF. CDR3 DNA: TGTGCCAGCAGCTTACTCCCTGAGGGGGTCTATGGCTACACCTTC.